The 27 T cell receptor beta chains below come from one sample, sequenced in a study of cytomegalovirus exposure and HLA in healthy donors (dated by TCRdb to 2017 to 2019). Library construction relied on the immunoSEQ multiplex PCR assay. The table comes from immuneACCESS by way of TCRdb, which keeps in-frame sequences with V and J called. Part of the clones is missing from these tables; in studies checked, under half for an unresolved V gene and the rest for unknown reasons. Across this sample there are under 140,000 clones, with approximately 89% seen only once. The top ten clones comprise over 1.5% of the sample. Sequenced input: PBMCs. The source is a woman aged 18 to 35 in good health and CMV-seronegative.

The CDR3 DNA sequence: TGTGCCAGTAGTATCAATCCCGGGCGGGACACTGAAGCTTTCTTT. Protein sequence: CASSINPGRDTEAFF. The rearrangement uses TRBV19 and TRBJ1-1; the D is unclear. CDR1 is LNHDA and CDR2 is SQIVND in the germline V gene (reference sequence). V was trimmed by 3 bases and J by 3 bases, leaving 14 bases between them. The CDR3 totals 15 residues.

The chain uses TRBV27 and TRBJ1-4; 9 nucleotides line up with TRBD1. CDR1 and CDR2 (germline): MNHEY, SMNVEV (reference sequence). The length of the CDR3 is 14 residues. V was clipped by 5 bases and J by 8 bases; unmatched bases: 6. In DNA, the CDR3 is TGTGCCAGCAGTACAGGGGGCTGGGGAGAAAAACTGTTTTTT. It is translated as CASSTGGWGEKLFF.

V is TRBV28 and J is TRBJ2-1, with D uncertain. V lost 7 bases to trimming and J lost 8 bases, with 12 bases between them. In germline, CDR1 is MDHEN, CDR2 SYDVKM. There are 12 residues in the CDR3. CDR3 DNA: TGTGCCAGCAACCTTCTTCGCGATGAGCAGTTCTTC. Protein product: CASNLLRDEQFF.

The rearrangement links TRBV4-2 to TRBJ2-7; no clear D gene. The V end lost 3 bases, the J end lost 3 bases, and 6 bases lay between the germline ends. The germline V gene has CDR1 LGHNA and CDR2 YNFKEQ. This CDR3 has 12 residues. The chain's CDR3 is CASSHSNYEQYF. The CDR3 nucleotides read TGTGCCAGCAGCCATTCCAACTACGAGCAGTACTTC.

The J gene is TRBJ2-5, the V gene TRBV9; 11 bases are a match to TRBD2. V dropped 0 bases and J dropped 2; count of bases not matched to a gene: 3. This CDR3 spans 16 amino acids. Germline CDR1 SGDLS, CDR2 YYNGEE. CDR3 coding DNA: TGTGCCAGCAGCGTAGGAGCTAGCGGGGGGCAAGAGACCCAGTACTTC. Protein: CASSVGASGGQETQYF. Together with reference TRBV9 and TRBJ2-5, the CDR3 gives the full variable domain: DSGVTQTPKHLITATGQRVTLRCSPRSGDLSVYWYQQSLDQGLQFLIQYYNGEERAKGNILERFSAQQFPDLHSELNLSSLELGDSALYFCASSVGASGGQETQYFGPGTRLLVL.

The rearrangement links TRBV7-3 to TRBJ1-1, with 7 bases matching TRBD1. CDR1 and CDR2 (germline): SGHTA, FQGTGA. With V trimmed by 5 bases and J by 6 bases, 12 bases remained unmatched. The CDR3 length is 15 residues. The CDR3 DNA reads TGTGCCAGCAGCGCATCGTCAGGGGGTAGAGCTGAAGCTTTCTTT. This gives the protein CASSASSGGRAEAFF.

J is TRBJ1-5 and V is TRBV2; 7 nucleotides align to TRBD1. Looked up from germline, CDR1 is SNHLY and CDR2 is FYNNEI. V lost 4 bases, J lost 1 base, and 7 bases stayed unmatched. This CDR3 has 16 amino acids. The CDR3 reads CASSGGQAESNQPQHF. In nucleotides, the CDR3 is TGTGCCAGCAGTGGAGGACAGGCAGAGAGCAATCAGCCCCAGCATTTT.

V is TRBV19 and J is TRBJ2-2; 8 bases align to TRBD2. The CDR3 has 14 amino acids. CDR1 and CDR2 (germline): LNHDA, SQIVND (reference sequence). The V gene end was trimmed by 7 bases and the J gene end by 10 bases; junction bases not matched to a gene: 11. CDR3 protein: CASTLDGGAEELFF. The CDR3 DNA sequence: TGTGCCAGTACCCTAGACGGGGGGGCCGAGGAGCTGTTTTTT.

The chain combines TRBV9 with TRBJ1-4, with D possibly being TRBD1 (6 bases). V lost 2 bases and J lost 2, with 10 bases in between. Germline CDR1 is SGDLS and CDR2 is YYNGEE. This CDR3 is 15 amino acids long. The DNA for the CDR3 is TGTGCCAGCAGCGTTCGGGGGGCCACTAATGAAAAACTGTTTTTT. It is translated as CASSVRGATNEKLFF.

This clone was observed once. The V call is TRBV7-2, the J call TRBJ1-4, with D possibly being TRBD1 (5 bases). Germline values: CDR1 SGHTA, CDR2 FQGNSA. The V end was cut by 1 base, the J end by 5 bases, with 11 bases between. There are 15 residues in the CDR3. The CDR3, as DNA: TGTGCCAGCAGCTTAGACCGACAGTCCAATGAAAAACTGTTTTTT. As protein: CASSLDRQSNEKLFF.

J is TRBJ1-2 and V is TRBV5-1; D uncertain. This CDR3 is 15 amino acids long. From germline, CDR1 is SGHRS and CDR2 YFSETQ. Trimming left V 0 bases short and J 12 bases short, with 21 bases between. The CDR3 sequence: CASSLGGRSRESNTF. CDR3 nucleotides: TGCGCCAGCAGCTTGGGAGGTCGTTCACGGGAAAGTAACACCTTC.

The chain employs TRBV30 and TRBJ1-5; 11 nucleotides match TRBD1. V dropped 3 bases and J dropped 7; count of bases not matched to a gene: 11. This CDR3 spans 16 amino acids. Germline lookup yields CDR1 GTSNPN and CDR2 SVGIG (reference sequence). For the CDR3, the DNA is TGTGCCTGGAGCGAAGGGACAGGGGGAACGCGGCAGCCCCAGCATTTT. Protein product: CAWSEGTGGTRQPQHF.

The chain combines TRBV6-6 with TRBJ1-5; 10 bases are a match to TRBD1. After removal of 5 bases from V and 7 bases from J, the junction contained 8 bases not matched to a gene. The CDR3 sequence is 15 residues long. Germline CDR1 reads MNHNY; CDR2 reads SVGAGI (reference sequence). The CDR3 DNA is TGTGCCAGCAGTCCCGGACGACAGGGGGCACAGCCCCAGCATTTT. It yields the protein CASSPGRQGAQPQHF.

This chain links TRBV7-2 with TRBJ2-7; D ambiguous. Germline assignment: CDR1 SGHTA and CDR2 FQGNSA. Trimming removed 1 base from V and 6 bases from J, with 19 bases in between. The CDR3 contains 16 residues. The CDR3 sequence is CASSLEVLTFPSEQYF. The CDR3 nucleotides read TGTGCCAGCAGCTTAGAAGTGCTAACCTTCCCTAGCGAGCAGTACTTC.

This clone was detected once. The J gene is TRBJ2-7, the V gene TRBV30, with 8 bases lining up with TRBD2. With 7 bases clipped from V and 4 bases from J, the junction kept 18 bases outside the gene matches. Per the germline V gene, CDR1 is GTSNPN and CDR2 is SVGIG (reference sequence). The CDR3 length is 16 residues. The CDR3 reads CASRSGGGGRWYEQYF. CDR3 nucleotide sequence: TGTGCCTCCCGGTCGGGGGGGGGCGGGAGGTGGTACGAGCAGTACTTC.

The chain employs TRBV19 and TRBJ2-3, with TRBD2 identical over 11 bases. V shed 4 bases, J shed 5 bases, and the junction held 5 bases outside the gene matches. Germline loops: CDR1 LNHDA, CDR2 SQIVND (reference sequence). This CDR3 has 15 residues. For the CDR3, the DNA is TGTGCCAGTAGTAATAGCGGGAGGGCCCTAGATACGCAGTATTTT. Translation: CASSNSGRALDTQYF.

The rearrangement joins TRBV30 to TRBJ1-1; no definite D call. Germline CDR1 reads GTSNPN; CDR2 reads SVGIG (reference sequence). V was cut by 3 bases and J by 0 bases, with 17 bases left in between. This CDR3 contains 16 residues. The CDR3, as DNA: TGTGCCTGGAGCGGGTACGGGAAGTTTTTGAACACTGAAGCTTTCTTT. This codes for CAWSGYGKFLNTEAFF.

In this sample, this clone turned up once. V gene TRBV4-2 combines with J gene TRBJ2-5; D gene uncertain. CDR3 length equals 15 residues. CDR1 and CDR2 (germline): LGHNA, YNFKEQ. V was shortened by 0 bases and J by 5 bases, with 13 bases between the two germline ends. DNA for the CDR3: TGTGCCAGCAGCCAAGATATGAGGTCCCAGGAGACCCAGTACTTC. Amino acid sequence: CASSQDMRSQETQYF.

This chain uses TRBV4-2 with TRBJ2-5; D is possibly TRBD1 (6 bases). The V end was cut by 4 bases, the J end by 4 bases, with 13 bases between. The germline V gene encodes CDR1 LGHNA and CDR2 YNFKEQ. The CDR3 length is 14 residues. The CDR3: CASSPQGQGETQYF. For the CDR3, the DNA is TGTGCCAGCAGCCCCCAGGGGCAGGGAGAGACCCAGTACTTC.

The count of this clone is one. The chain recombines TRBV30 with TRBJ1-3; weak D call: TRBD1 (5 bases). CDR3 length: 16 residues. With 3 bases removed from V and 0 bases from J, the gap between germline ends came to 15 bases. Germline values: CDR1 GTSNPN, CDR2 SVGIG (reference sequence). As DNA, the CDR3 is TGTGCCTGGAGGGGACGGGACTTGAGCTCTGGAAACACCATATATTTT. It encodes CAWRGRDLSSGNTIYF.

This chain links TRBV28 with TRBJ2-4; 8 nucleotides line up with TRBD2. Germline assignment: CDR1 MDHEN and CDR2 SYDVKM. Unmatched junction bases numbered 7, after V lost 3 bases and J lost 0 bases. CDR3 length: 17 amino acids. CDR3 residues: CASSFLSGGGAKNIQYF. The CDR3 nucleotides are TGTGCCAGCAGTTTCCTAAGCGGGGGTGGAGCCAAAAACATTCAGTACTTC.

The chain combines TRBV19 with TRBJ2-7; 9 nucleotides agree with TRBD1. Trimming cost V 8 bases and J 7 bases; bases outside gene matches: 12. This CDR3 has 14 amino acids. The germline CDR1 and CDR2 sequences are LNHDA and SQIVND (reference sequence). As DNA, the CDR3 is TGTGCCAGTGAGTCTGGACAGGGGTGGGATGAGCAGTACTTC. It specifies CASESGQGWDEQYF.

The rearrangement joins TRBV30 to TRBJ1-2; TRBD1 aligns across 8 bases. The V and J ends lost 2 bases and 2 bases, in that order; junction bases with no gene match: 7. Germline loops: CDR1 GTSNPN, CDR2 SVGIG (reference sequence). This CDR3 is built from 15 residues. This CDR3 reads CAWSIQGVGNYGYTF. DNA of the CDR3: TGTGCCTGGAGTATACAGGGGGTAGGAAACTATGGCTACACCTTC.

CDR3 in DNA: TGTGCCAGCAGTGAGGGCGGGGCATGGTACATTCAGTACTTC. It codes for CASSEGGAWYIQYF. The chain employs TRBV6-1 and TRBJ2-4, with D possibly being TRBD2 (6 bases). Trimming pared 3 bases from V and 8 bases from J, leaving 14 bases between. The germline V gene encodes CDR1 MNHNS and CDR2 SASEGT. This CDR3 is built from 14 residues.

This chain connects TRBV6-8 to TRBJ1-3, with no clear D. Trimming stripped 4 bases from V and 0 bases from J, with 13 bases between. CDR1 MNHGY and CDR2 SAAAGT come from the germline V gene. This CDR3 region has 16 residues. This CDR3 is CASSSYDKDSGNTIYF. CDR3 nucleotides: TGTGCCAGCAGTTCCTACGACAAGGACTCTGGAAACACCATATATTTT.

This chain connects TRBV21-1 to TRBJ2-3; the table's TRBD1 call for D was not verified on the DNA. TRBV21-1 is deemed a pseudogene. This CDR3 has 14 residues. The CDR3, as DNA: TGTGCCAGCAGCGAAGCCAGGGGGTCAGATACGCAGTATTTT. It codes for CASSEARGSDTQYF.

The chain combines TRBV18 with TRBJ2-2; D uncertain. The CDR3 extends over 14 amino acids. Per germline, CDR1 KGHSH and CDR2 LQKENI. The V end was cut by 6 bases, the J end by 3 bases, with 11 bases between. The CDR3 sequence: CASSPGRDTGELFF. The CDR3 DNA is TGTGCCAGCTCCCCCGGTCGGGACACCGGGGAGCTGTTTTTT. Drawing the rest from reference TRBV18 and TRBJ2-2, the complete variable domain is NAGVMQNPRHLVRRRGQEARLRCSPMKGHSHVYWYRQLPEEGLKFMVYLQKENIIDESGMPKERFSAEFPKEGPSILRIQQVVRGDSAAYFCASSPGRDTGELFFGEGSRLTVL.